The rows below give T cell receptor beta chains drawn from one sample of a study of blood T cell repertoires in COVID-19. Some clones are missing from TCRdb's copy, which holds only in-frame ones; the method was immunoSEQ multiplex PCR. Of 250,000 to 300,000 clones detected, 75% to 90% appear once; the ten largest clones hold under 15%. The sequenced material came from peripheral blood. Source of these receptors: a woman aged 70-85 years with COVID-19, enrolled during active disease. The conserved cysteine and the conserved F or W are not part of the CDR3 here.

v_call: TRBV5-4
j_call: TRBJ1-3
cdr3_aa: ASTLQGSGNTIY

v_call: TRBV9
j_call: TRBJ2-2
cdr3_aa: ASGQGNTGELF

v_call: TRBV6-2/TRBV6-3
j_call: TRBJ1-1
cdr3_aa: ASSQGQGAF

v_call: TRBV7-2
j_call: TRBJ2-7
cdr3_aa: ASSAQGGTSYEQY

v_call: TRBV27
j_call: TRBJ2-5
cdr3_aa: ASSPDRETQY

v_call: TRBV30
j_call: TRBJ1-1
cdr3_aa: AWSTWRGGAF

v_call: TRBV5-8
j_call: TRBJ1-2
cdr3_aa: ASSLKGGNYGYT

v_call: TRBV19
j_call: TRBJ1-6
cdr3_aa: ASRSGNSPLH

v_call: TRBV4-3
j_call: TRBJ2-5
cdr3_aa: ASSPGQGARETQY

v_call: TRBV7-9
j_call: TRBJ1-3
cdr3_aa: ASSRTHISGNTIY

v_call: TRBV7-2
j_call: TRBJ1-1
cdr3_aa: ASSSGQKAF

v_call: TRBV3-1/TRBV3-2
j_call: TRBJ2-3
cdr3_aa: ASSQDLESGGTDTQY

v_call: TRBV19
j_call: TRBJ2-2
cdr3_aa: ASSFPPLAGGYTGELF

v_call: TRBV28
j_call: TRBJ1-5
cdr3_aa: ASSSPLGGTLNSNQPQH

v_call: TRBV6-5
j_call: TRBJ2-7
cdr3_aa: ASQRGIEQY

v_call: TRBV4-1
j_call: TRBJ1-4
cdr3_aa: ASSLLMGEKLF

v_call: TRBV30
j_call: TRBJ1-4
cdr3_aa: ACRRQGEEKLF

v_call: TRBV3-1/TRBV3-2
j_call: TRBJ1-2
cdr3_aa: ASSQYPGPSWAGYT

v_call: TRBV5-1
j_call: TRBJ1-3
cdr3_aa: ASSSTVSGNTIY

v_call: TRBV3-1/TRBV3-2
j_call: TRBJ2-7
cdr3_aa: ASSQDPEGLKRTYEQY

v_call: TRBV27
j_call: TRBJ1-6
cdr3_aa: ASSLSDRGQSPLH

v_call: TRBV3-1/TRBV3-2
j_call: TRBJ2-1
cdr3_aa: ASSQEVGRGVLNEQF

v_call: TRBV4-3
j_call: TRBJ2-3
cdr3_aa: ASSQGPQGSSTDTQY